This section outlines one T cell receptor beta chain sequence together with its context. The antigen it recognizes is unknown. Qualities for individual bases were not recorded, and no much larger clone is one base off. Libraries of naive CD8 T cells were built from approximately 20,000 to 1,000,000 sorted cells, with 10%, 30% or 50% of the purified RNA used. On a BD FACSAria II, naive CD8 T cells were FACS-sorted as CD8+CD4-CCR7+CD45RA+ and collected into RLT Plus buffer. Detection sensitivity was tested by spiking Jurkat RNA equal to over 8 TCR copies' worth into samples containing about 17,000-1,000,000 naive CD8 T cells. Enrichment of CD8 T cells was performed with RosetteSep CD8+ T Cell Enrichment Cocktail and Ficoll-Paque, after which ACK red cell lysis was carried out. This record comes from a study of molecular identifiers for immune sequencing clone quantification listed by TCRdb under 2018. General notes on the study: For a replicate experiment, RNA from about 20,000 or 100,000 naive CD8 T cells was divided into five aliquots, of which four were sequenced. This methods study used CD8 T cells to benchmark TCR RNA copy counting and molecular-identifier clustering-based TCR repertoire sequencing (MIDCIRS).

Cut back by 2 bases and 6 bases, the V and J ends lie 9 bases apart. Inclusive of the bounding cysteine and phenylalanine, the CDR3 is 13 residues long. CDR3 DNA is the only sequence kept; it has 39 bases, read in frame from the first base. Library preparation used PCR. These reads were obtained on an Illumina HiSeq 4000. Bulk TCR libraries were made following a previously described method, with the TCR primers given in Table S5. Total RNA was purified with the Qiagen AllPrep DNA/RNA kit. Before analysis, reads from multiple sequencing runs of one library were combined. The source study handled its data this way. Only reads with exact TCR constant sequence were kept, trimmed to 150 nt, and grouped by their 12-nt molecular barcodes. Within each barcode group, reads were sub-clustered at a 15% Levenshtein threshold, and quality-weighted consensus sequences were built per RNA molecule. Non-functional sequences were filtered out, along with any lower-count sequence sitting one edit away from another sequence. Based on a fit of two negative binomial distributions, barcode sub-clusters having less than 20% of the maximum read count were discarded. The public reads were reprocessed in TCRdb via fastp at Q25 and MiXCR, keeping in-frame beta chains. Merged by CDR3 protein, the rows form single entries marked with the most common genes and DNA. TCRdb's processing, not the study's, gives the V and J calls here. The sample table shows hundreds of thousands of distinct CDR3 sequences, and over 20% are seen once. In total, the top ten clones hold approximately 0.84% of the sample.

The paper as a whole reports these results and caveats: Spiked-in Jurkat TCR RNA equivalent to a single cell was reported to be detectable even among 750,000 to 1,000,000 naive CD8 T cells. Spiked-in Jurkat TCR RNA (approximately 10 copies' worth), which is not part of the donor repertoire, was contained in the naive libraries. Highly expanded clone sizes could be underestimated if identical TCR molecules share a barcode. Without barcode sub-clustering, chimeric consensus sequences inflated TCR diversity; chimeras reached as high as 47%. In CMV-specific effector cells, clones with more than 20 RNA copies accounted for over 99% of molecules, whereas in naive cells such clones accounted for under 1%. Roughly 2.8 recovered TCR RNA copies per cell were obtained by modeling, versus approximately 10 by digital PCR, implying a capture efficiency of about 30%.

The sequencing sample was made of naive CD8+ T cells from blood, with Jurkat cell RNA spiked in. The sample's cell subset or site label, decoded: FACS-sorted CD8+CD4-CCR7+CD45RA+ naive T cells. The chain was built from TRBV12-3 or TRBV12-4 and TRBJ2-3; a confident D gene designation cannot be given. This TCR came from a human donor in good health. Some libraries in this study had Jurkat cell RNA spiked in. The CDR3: CASSLFKSDTQYF. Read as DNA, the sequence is TGTGCCAGCAGTTTATTCAAATCGGATACGCAGTATTTT.